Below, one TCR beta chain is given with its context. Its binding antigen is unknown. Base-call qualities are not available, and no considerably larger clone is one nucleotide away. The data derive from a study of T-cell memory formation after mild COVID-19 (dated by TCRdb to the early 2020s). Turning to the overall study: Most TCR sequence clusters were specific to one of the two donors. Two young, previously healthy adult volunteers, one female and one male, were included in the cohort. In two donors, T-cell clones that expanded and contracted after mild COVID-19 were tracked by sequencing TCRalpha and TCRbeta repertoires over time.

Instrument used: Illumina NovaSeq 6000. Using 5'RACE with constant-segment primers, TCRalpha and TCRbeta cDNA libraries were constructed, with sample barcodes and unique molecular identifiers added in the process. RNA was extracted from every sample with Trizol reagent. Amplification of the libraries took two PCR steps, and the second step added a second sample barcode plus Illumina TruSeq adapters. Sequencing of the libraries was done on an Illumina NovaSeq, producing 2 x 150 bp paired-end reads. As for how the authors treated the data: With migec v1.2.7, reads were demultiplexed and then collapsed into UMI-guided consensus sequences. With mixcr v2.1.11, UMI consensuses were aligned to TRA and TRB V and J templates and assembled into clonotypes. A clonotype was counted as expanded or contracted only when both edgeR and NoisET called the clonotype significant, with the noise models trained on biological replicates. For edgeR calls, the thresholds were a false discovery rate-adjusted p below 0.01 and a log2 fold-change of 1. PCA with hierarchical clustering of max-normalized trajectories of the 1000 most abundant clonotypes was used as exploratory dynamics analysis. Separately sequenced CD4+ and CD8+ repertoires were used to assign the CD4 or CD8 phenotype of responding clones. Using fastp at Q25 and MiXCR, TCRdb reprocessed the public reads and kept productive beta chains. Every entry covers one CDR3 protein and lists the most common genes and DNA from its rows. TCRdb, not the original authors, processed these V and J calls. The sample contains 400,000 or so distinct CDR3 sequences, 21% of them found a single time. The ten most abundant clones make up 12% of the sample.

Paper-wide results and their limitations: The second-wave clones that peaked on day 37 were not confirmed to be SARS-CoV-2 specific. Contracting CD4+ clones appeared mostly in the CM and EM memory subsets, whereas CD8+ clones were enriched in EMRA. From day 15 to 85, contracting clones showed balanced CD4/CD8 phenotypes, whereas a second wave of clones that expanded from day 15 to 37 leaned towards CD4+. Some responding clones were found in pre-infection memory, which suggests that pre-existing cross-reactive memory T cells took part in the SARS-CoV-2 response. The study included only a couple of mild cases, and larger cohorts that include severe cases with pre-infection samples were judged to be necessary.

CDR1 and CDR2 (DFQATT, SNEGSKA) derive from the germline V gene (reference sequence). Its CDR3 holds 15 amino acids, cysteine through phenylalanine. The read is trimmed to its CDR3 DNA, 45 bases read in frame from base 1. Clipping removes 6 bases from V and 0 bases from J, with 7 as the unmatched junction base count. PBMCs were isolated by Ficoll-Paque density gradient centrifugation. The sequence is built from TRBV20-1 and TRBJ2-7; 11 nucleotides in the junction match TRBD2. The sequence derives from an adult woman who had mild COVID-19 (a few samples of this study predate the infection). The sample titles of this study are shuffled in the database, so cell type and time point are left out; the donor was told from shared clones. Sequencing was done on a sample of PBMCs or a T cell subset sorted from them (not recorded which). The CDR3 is CSAYPLAGDSYEQYF. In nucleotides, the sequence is TGCAGTGCCTACCCACTAGCGGGGGACTCCTACGAGCAGTACTTC.